This TCR beta chain was sequenced in a study of blood T cells in healthy people across ages. Of note for this clonotype: Its antigen remains unknown.

V shed 2 bases and J 8 bases; nucleotides not matched to a gene: 2. The CDR3 runs to 13 residues. The germline V gene has CDR1 LGHNA and CDR2 YSLEER. Study findings and constraints: It was held that diversity estimates obtained from one million T cells represented underestimates. TCR beta diversity tracked closely with naive T cell percentage.

Together with a sample-barcoded 5' primer, a J-beta primer mix was included in a second PCR lasting about 7 to 12 cycles. TCRdb reprocessed the 5' RACE reads via MiXCR and lists one record per CDR3 protein. This sample carries fewer than 900,000 distinct CDR3 sequences, 35% to 45% of them seen once, and the ten largest clones take 20% to 25%. The rearrangement uses TRBV4-3 and TRBJ1-4, with 7 bases lining up with TRBD1. Material for sequencing was blood. This clonotype was sampled from a woman aged 55-70 years in good health. The CDR3 DNA reads as TGCGCCAGCAGCCAAAGACAGGGAGAAAAACTGTTTTTT. Translating gives CASSQRQGEKLFF.